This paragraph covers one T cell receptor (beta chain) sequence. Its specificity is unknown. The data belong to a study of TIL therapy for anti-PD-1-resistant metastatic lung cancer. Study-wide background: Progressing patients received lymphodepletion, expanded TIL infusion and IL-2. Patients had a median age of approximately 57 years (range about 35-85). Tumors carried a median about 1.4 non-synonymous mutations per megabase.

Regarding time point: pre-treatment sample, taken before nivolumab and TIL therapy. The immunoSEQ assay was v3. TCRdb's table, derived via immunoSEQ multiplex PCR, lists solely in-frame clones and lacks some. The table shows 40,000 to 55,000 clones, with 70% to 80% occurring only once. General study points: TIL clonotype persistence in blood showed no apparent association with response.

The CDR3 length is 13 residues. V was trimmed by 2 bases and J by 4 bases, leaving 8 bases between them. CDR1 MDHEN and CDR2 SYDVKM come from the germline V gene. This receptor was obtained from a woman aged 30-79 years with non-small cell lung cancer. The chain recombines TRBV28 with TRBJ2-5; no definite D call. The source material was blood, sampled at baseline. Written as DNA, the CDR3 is TGTGCCAGCAGTTTAACCGGATCAGAGACCCAGTACTTC. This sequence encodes CASSLTGSETQYF.